Shown below are 23 T cell receptor beta chains from a single sample sequenced in a study of T cell responses to AZD1222 COVID-19 vaccine. Sequencing was performed with immunoSEQ multiplex PCR; in TCRdb, only in-frame clones are kept and a portion is missing. Found here are some 150,000 clones, about 91% of them singletons; the top ten hold approximately 4.5%. The sample here was peripheral blood, taken on day 0 of AZD1222 vaccination. These receptors were collected from an adult in good health.

The chain is built from TRBV29-1 and TRBJ2-2, with unresolved D. V dropped 3 bases and J dropped 8 bases, with 7 bases sitting between them. Per germline, CDR1 SQVTM and CDR2 ANQGSEA. CDR3 length: 11 residues. The CDR3 loop reads CSVEAPGELFF. For the CDR3, the DNA is TGCAGCGTTGAGGCCCCGGGGGAGCTGTTTTTT.

The rearrangement links TRBV15 to TRBJ1-5, with D uncertain. Per the germline V gene, CDR1 is LNHNV and CDR2 is YYDKDF (reference sequence). The CDR3 loop spans 17 amino acids. V lost 1 base, J lost 6 bases, and 19 bases lay in between. The CDR3 DNA is TGTGCCACCAGCAGAGGACTCACGCCTGACCCTCCTCAGCCCCAGCATTTT. Translated: CATSRGLTPDPPQPQHF.

This chain joins TRBV6-5 and TRBJ1-1; TRBD1 aligns across 10 bases. Germline CDR1 and CDR2: MNHEY and SVGAGI. This CDR3 contains 15 residues. V shed 2 bases and J 2 bases; nucleotides not matched to a gene: 2. The chain's CDR3 is CASSYGDRGNTEAFF. The CDR3 nucleotides read TGTGCCAGCAGTTACGGGGACAGGGGAAACACTGAAGCTTTCTTT.

V and J are TRBV12-1 and TRBJ2-7; no check of the table's D call, TRBD1, against the DNA was made. TRBV12-1 constitutes a pseudogene. This CDR3 region has 15 residues. CDR3 sequence reads: CASSLEDRYRLEQYF. CDR3 in DNA: TGTGCCAGCAGCTTAGAAGACAGGTACCGACTCGAGCAGTACTTC.

As to this clone: The same CDR3 arises from other DNA sequences in this sample as well. The chain has TRBV19 and TRBJ1-5; tentatively, D is TRBD1 (5 bases). V was pared by 1 base and J by 4 bases, with 5 bases between. CDR3 size: 13 residues. Germline V gives CDR1 LNHDA, CDR2 SQIVND (reference sequence). This chain's CDR3 is CASSIGGNQPQHF. For the CDR3, the DNA is TGTGCCAGTAGTATAGGGGGGAATCAGCCCCAGCATTTT. Complete variable domain (other parts from reference TRBV19 and TRBJ1-5): DGGITQSPKYLFRKEGQNVTLSCEQNLNHDAMYWYRQDPGQGLRLIYYSQIVNDFQKGDIAEGYSVSREKKESFPLTVTSAQKNPTAFYLCASSIGGNQPQHFGDGTRLSIL.

The CDR3 loop reads CASSDTGSSAYNSPLHF. In nucleotides, the CDR3 is TGTGCCAGCAGTGACACAGGTTCCAGCGCCTATAATTCACCCCTCCACTTT. The V call is TRBV6-2 or TRBV6-3, the J call TRBJ1-6; possible D gene TRBD1, 5 bases. V dropped 5 bases and J dropped 2 bases, with 16 bases sitting between them. The CDR3 sequence is 17 residues long. Per the germline V gene, CDR1 is MNHEY and CDR2 is SVGEGT.

V and J are TRBV28 and TRBJ1-4; D may be TRBD1 (6 bases). V lost 6 bases and J lost 2, with 28 bases in between. The CDR3 totals 20 residues. The germline V gene has CDR1 MDHEN and CDR2 SYDVKM. CDR3 sequence (DNA): TGTGCCAGCAGCCCGAGGACAGCCACCACAGTATTTCGTACTAATGAAAAACTGTTTTTT. Translation gives CASSPRTATTVFRTNEKLFF.

This clone showed up just once. The V and J genes are TRBV7-2 and TRBJ1-1, with 10 positions matching TRBD1. V was pared by 2 bases and J by 2 bases, with 2 bases of the junction left unmatched. The CDR3 is made up of 15 amino acids. Germline V gene lookup returns CDR1 SGHTA and CDR2 FQGNSA. Here the CDR3 DNA reads TGTGCCAGCAGCTTATGGGACAGGGGAAACACTGAAGCTTTCTTT. Its protein product is CASSLWDRGNTEAFF.

The rearrangement uses TRBV28 and TRBJ1-4; D is possibly TRBD1 (5 bases). The ends were cut back, 5 bases at V and 4 bases at J, with 17 bases in the middle. The length of the CDR3 is 16 residues. Per the germline V gene, CDR1 is MDHEN and CDR2 is SYDVKM. CDR3 in amino acids: CASSDPGRAFNEKLFF. The CDR3 nucleotides are TGTGCCAGCAGTGATCCGGGACGGGCGTTTAATGAAAAACTGTTTTTT.

The gene calls are TRBV6-5 and TRBJ2-3; 7 bases align to TRBD1. This CDR3 has 12 amino acids. Germline V gene sequence: CDR1 MNHEY, CDR2 SVGAGI. V lost 2 bases to trimming and J lost 9 bases; unmatched junction nucleotides: 2. CDR3 sequence reads: CASSYRGHTQYF. In DNA, the CDR3 is TGTGCCAGCAGTTACAGGGGGCACACGCAGTATTTT.

V and J are TRBV5-1 and TRBJ1-4, with D possibly TRBD1 on 6 matching bases. This CDR3 region has 16 residues. Germline V gene lookup returns CDR1 SGHRS and CDR2 YFSETQ. Trimming shortened V by 1 base and J by 8 bases, and 18 bases separated the two germline ends. The CDR3 protein is CASSLTTGSNREKLFF. Written as DNA, the CDR3 is TGCGCCAGCAGCTTGACTACAGGGTCGAACCGAGAAAAACTGTTTTTT.

The chain couples TRBV11-3 to TRBJ2-3; 9 nucleotides align to TRBD2. The CDR3 has 15 amino acids. V shed 2 bases and J 4 bases; nucleotides not matched to a gene: 4. CDR1 is SGHNT, CDR2 YENEEA, per germline. The CDR3 is CASSLSGGFADTQYF. The CDR3 DNA follows: TGTGCCAGCAGCTTAAGCGGGGGGTTCGCAGATACGCAGTATTTT.

The table lists this clone with a count of one. V usage is TRBV20-1 and J usage is TRBJ2-7; 14 bases line up with TRBD2. In germline, CDR1 is DFQATT, CDR2 SNEGSKA (reference sequence). V lost 3 bases, J lost 3 bases, and 4 bases stayed unmatched. CDR3 length equals 15 residues. The DNA for the CDR3 is TGCAGTGCTAGTATGGGGACTAGCGGGAGCTACGAGCAGTACTTC. Its translation is CSASMGTSGSYEQYF.

The rearrangement joins TRBV27 to TRBJ2-7; a weak D match, TRBD2 (6 bases). The CDR3 loop spans 13 amino acids. CDR1 MNHEY and CDR2 SMNVEV come from the germline V gene (reference sequence). The V end was cut by 8 bases, the J end by 3 bases, with 14 bases between. DNA of the CDR3: TGTGCCAGCCGGGGCCTAGCGAACTACGAGCAGTACTTC. The encoded protein is CASRGLANYEQYF.

The gene calls are TRBV28 and TRBJ2-1; no clear D gene. V gave up 2 bases and J gave up 7 bases, with 6 bases separating them. In germline, CDR1 is MDHEN, CDR2 SYDVKM. The CDR3 is 12 residues long. The CDR3 coding sequence is TGTGCCAGCAGTTTAAGCTCTAATGAGCAGTTCTTC. This translates into CASSLSSNEQFF.

As DNA, the CDR3 is TGTGCCAGCAGCTTCCGGGACAGGGGGCGTGAAAAACTGTTTTTT. Residues: CASSFRDRGREKLFF. The chain joins TRBV5-8 to TRBJ1-4; 12 bases agree with TRBD1. V shed 2 bases, J shed 7 bases, and the junction held 3 bases outside the gene matches. The CDR3 loop spans 15 amino acids. Germline values: CDR1 SGHTS, CDR2 YDEGEE.

The chain combines TRBV27 with TRBJ2-7; 7 bases match TRBD2. There are 20 residues in the CDR3. V gave up 1 base and J gave up 0 bases; unmatched junction bases: 18. Germline CDR1 and CDR2: MNHEY and SMNVEV (reference sequence). CDR3 protein: CASSLFHPETSPTTSYEQYF. The CDR3, as DNA: TGTGCCAGCAGTTTATTCCACCCCGAGACTAGCCCAACAACCTCCTACGAGCAGTACTTC.

This rearrangement joins TRBV28 to TRBJ1-2; 7 nucleotides agree with TRBD1. CDR3 length equals 15 residues. V trimming: 6 bases; J trimming: 6 bases; junction bases outside the gene matches: 13. Germline values: CDR1 MDHEN, CDR2 SYDVKM. This CDR3 is CASSTGATGGDGYTF. In DNA form, the CDR3 reads TGTGCCAGCAGCACAGGGGCGACCGGGGGGGATGGCTACACCTTC.

This clone occurred once. The rearrangement joins TRBV27 to TRBJ2-1, with D tentatively TRBD1 (6 bases). V lost 2 bases and J 12 bases, leaving 14 bases between the germline ends. CDR3 length equals 13 residues. The germline V gene has CDR1 MNHEY and CDR2 SMNVEV (reference sequence). CDR3 coding DNA: TGTGCCAGCAGTTTACAGGGGACCCGGTGGCAGTTCTTC. Translating gives CASSLQGTRWQFF.

This clone showed up just a few times. This sequence joins TRBV4-1 and TRBJ2-2; unclear D gene. This CDR3 comprises 13 residues. In germline, CDR1 is MGHRA, CDR2 YSYEKL. V shed 1 base and J shed 7 bases, with 7 bases lying between them. The DNA for the CDR3 is TGCGCCAGCAGCCAAGGGGGATTCGGGGAGCTGTTTTTT. It specifies CASSQGGFGELFF.

This chain uses TRBV18 with TRBJ2-1; D may correspond to TRBD1 or TRBD2 (5 bases each). This CDR3 is built from 20 residues. With 0 bases removed from V and 7 bases from J, the gap between germline ends came to 28 bases. CDR1 KGHSH and CDR2 LQKENI come from the germline V gene. CDR3 protein: CASSPPQTGASFTLWNEQFF. CDR3 nucleotides: TGTGCCAGCTCACCACCCCAGACCGGGGCCAGCTTCACACTTTGGAATGAGCAGTTCTTC.

CDR3 sequence: CASSIALLSNQPQHF. The CDR3 coding sequence is TGTGCCAGTAGTATAGCCCTACTGAGCAATCAGCCCCAGCATTTT. V and J are TRBV19 and TRBJ1-5, with no clear D. CDR1 LNHDA and CDR2 SQIVND come from the germline V gene (reference sequence). The CDR3 totals 15 residues. V dropped 1 base and J dropped 1 base, with 8 bases sitting between them.

This sequence joins TRBV7-9 and TRBJ1-3, with D perhaps matching TRBD1 (6 bases). This CDR3 region has 13 residues. Trimming cost V 3 bases and J 4 bases, with 7 bases left between them. CDR1 and CDR2 (germline): SEHNR, FQNEAQ (reference sequence). The CDR3 is CASSLQGGNTIYF. As DNA, the CDR3 is TGTGCCAGCAGCTTGCAGGGGGGAAACACCATATATTTT. Full variable domain (rest looked up from reference TRBV7-9 and TRBJ1-3): DTGVSQNPRHKITKRGQNVTFRCDPISEHNRLYWYRQTLGQGPEFLTYFQNEAQLEKSRLLSDRFSAERPKGSFSTLEIQRTEQGDSAMYLCASSLQGGNTIYFGEGSWLTVV.